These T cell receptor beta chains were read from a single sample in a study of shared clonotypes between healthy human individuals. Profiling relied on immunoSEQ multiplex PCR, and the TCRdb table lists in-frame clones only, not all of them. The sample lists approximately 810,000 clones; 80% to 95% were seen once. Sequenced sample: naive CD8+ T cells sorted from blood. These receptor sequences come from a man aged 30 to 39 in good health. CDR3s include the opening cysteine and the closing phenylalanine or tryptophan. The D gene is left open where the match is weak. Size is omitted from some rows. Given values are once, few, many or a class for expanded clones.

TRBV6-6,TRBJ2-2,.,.,TGTGCCAGCAGTTACGGCGGCACCGGGGAGCTGTTTTTT,CASSYGGTGELFF
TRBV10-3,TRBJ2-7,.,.,TGTGCCATCAGTGACCCTAGCCGGGGTCTAAGCTCCTACGAGCAGTACTTC,CAISDPSRGLSSYEQYF
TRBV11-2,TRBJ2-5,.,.,TGTGCCAGCAGCTTAGGTCAGAAGATACAAGAGACCCAGTACTTC,CASSLGQKIQETQYF
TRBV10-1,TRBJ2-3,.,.,TGCGCCAGTTCAGTAGCGGGCACAGATACGCAGTATTTT,CASSVAGTDTQYF
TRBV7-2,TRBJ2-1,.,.,TGTGCCAGCAGCTTAGACCGGAATGAGCAGTTCTTC,CASSLDRNEQFF
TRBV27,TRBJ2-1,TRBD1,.,TGTGCCAGCAGTTTATCACCAGGGGGAGTCAACAATGAGCAGTTCTTC,CASSLSPGGVNNEQFF
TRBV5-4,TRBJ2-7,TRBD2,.,TGTGCCAGCAGCGTGAGGCTAGCGGGAGACTACGAGCAGTACTTC,CASSVRLAGDYEQYF
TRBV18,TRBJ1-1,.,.,TGTGCCAGCTCACCAGACGGAGGGTACACTGAAGCTTTCTTT,CASSPDGGYTEAFF
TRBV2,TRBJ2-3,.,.,TGTGCCAGCCCAGGGACCCGCACAGATACGCAGTATTTT,CASPGTRTDTQYF
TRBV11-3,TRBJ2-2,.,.,TGTGCCAGCCGAGACAGCACCGGGGAGCTGTTTTTT,CASRDSTGELFF
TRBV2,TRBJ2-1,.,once,TGTGCCAGCAGTGGGGTTAAAAACAACAATGAGCAGTTCTTC,CASSGVKNNNEQFF
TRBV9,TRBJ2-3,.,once,TGTGCCAGCAGCGTAGGTGGGCGGAACACAGATACGCAGTATTTT,CASSVGGRNTDTQYF
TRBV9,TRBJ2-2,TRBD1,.,TGTGCCAGCAGCGACGCCGGGACAGCGAACACCGGGGAGCTGTTTTTT,CASSDAGTANTGELFF
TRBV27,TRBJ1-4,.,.,TGTGCCAGCAGTTTACTAGGACAGCGGAATGAAAAACTGTTTTTT,CASSLLGQRNEKLFF
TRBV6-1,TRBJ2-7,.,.,TGTGCCAGCAGTGCAGGTCGGCCCTACGAGCAGTACTTC,CASSAGRPYEQYF
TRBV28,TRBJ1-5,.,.,TGTGCCAGCAGCCGCACGGGGGTTTATCAGCCCCAGCATTTT,CASSRTGVYQPQHF
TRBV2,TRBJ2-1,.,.,TGTGCCAGCAGCGCCCCCGGGGGTGAGCAGTTCTTC,CASSAPGGEQFF
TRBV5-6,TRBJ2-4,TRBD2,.,TGTGCCAGCAGCGCGGGGGGCGGCATTCAGTACTTC,CASSAGGGIQYF
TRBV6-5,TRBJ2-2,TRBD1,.,TGTGCCAGCAGTTACTCGACAGGGTTGGCCGGGGAGCTGTTTTTT,CASSYSTGLAGELFF
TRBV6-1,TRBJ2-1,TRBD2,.,TGTGCCAGCAGTGAAGAGGCAGGGCTAGCGGGCTACAATGAGCAGTTCTTC,CASSEEAGLAGYNEQFF
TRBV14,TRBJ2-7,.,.,TGTGCCAGCAGCCAAGTGGGATCGGAACAGTACTTC,CASSQVGSEQYF
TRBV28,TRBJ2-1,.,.,TGTGCCAGCAGTTCCGGGGCCCTCTCCTACAATGAGCAGTTCTTC,CASSSGALSYNEQFF
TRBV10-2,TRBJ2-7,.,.,TGCGCCAGCAGTGATGTCGGGGAAGGCTCCTACGAGCAGTACTTC,CASSDVGEGSYEQYF
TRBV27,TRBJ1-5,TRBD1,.,TGTGCCAGCAGCAATGCAGGGGGCTACGGCAATCAGCCCCAGCATTTT,CASSNAGGYGNQPQHF
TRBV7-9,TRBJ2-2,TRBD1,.,TGTGCCAGCAGCTTAGATCGGACAGGGCCGAACACCGGGGAGCTGTTTTTT,CASSLDRTGPNTGELFF
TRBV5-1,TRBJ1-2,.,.,TGCGCCAGCAGCAGCCGGGACACTAACTATGGCTACACCTTC,CASSSRDTNYGYTF
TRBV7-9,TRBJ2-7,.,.,TGTGCCAGCAGCCCTCTGGCCTCCTACGAGCAGTACTTC,CASSPLASYEQYF
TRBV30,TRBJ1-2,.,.,TGTGCCTGGAGTGCCCTGGGCAGAGATAACTATGGCTACACCTTC,CAWSALGRDNYGYTF
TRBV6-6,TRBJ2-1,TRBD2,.,TGTGCCAGCAGCCCGACTAGCGGGGGCTACAATGAGCAGTTCTTC,CASSPTSGGYNEQFF
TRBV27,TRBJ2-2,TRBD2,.,TGTGCCAGCAGTTTAATGACTAGCGGGACTGAGGAGCTGTTTTTT,CASSLMTSGTEELFF
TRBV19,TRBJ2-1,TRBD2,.,TGTGCCAGTAGTATGGGGACTAGCGGTAGCTCCTACAATGAGCAGTTCTTC,CASSMGTSGSSYNEQFF
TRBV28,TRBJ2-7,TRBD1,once,TGTGCCAGCAGTCTGGCGACAGGGTCCTACGAGCAGTACTTC,CASSLATGSYEQYF
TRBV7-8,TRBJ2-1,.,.,TGTGCCAGCAGCTCAGCCTCATCTCGGGACAACAATGAGCAGTTCTTC,CASSSASSRDNNEQFF
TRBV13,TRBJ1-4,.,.,TGTGCCAGCAGCTTAGGTCAGGGGTTCGGAAAACTGTTTTTT,CASSLGQGFGKLFF
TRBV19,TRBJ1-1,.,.,TGTGCCAGTAGACGGGCCCCCAGAGGTTCTGAAGCTTTCTTT,CASRRAPRGSEAFF
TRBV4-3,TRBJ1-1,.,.,TGCGCCAGCAGCCCAAGGAGGTGGGGGAACACTGAAGCTTTCTTT,CASSPRRWGNTEAFF
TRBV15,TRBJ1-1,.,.,TGTGCCACCAGCAGAGAACCCGGACAGAACCCGTTCATGAACACTGAAGCTTTCTTT,CATSREPGQNPFMNTEAFF
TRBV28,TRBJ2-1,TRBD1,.,TGTGCCAGCAGGGGGACAGGGGGACGTTACAATGAGCAGTTCTTC,CASRGTGGRYNEQFF
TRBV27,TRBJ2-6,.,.,TGTGCCAGCAGTTTATCGTGGGGGCGAGGCTCTGGGGCCAACGTCCTGACTTTC,CASSLSWGRGSGANVLTF
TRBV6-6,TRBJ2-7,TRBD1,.,TGTGCCAGCAGTCAGGGGGCCTACGAGCAGTACTTC,CASSQGAYEQYF
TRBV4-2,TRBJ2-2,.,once,TGTGCCAGCAGCCAAGACCTCCAGGGGAGGACCGGGGAGCTGTTTTTT,CASSQDLQGRTGELFF
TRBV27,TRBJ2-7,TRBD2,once,TGTGCCAGCAGAGATGGCGGGAGCTACGAGCAGTACTTC,CASRDGGSYEQYF
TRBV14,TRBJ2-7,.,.,TGTGCCAGCAGCCCCGTAGGGGGAGTCTACGAGCAGTACTTC,CASSPVGGVYEQYF
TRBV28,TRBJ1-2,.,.,TGTGCCAGCAGTTTCACAACTTCCTATGGCTACACCTTC,CASSFTTSYGYTF
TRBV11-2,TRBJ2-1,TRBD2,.,TGTGCCACATTGGGGGGGGACCATAACAATGAGCAGTTCTTC,CATLGGDHNNEQFF
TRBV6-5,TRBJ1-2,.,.,TGTGCCAGCAGGAGAGTAAACTATGGCTACACCTTC,CASRRVNYGYTF